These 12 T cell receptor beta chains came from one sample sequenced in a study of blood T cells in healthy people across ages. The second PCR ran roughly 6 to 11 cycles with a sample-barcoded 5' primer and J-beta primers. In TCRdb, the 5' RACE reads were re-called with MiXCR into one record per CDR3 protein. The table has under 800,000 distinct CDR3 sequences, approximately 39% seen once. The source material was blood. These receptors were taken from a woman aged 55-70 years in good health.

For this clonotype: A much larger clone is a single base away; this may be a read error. The DNA of the CDR3 is TGCAACGTTCCGGACAGGGTCGGCACAGATACGCAGTATTTT. It codes for CNVPDRVGTDTQYF. The genes are TRBV29-1 and TRBJ2-3; 8 bases align to TRBD1. This CDR3 comprises 14 residues. Germline V gene sequence: CDR1 SQVTM, CDR2 ANQGSEA.

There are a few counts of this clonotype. CDR3 residues: CSASGQGNTDTQYF. As DNA, the CDR3 is TGCAGTGCTAGCGGACAGGGAAACACAGATACGCAGTATTTT. V gene TRBV20-1 combines with J gene TRBJ2-3; TRBD1 agrees at 8 bases. Germline loops: CDR1 DFQATT, CDR2 SNEGSKA (reference sequence). CDR3 length: 14 amino acids. The junction had 4 bases not matched to a gene; V was cut back by 3 bases and J by 2 bases.

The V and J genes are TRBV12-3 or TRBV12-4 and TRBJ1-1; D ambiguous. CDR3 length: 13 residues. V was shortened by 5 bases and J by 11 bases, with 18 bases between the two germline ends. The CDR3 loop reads CASSLNGPSEAFF. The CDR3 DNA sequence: TGTGCCAGCAGTCTAAATGGTCCGTCGGAGGCTTTCTTT.

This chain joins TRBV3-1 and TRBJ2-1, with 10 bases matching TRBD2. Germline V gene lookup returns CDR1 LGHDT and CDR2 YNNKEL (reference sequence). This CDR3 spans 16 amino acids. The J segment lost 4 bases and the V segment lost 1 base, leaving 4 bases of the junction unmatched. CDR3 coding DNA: TGTGCCAGCAGCCAAGTAGCTAGCGGGAGATACAATGAGCAGTTCTTC. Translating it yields CASSQVASGRYNEQFF.

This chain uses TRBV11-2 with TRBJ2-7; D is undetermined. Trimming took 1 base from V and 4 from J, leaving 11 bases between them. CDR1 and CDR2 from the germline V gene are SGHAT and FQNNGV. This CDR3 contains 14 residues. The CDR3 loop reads CASSLGPSIYEQYF. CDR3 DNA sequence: TGTGCCAGCAGCTTAGGTCCCTCTATTTACGAGCAGTACTTC.

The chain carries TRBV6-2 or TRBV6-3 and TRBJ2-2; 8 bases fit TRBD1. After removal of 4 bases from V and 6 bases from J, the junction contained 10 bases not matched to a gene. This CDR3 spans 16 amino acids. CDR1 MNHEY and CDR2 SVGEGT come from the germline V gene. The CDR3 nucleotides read TGTGCCAGCAGTTCCGGAACGACAGGGGCTGCCGGGGAGCTGTTTTTT. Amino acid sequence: CASSSGTTGAAGELFF.

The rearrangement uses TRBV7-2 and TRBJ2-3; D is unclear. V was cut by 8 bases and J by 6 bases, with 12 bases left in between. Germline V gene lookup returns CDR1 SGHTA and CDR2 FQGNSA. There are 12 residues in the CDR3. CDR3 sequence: CASRPLGDTQYF. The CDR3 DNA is TGTGCCAGCCGTCCTCTCGGGGATACGCAGTATTTT.

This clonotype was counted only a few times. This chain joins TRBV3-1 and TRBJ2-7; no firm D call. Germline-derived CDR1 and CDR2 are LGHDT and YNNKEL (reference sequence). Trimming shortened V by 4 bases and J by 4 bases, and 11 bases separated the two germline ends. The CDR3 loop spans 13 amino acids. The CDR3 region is CASSLSNGYEQYF. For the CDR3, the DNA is TGTGCCAGCAGCCTCTCAAATGGGTACGAGCAGTACTTC.

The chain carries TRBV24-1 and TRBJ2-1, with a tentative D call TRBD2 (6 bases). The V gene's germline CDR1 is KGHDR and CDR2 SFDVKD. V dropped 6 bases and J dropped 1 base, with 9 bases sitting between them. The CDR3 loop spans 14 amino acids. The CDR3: CATSPGESYNEQFF. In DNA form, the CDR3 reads TGTGCCACCAGTCCGGGAGAATCCTACAATGAGCAGTTCTTC.

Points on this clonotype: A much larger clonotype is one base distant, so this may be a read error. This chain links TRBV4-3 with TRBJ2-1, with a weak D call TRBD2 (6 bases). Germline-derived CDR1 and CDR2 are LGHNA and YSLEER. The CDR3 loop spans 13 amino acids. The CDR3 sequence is CASSRDFYKEQFF. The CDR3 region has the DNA TGCGCCAGCAGCCGGGACTTCTACAAGGAGCAGTTCTTC.

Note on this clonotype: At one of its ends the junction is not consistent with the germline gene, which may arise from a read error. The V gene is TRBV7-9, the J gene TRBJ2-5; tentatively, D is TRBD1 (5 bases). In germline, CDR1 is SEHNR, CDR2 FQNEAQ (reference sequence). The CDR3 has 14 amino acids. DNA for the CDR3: TGTGCCGGCAGCTTAGTCAGGGCGGAAGAGACCCAGTACTTC. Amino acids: CAGSLVRAEETQYF.

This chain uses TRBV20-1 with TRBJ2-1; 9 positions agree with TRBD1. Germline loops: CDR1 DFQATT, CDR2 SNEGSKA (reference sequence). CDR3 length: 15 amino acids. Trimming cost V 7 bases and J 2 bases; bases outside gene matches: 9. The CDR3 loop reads CSGLPGQGAYNEQFF. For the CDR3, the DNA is TGCAGTGGACTACCGGGACAGGGTGCCTACAATGAGCAGTTCTTC.